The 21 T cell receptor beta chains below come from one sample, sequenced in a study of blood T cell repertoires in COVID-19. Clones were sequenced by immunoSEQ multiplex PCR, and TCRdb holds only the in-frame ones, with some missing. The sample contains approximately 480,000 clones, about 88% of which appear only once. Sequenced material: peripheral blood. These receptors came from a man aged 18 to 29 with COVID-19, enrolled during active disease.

The CDR3 nucleotides are TGCAGCGGCCTTTCTAGCGGGAGATCAGATACGCAGTATTTT. Its translation is CSGLSSGRSDTQYF. The chain carries TRBV29-1 and TRBJ2-3; 10 bases agree with TRBD2. J lost 4 bases, V lost 7 bases, and 8 bases had no gene match. The CDR3 is 14 amino acids. Germline CDR1 SQVTM, CDR2 ANQGSEA.

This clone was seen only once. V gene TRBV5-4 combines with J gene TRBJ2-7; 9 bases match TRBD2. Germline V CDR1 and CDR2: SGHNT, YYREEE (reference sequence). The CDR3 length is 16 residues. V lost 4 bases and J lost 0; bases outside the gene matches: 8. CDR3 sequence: CASSPRTSESSYEQYF. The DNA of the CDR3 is TGTGCCAGCAGCCCACGGACTAGCGAGAGCTCCTACGAGCAGTACTTC.

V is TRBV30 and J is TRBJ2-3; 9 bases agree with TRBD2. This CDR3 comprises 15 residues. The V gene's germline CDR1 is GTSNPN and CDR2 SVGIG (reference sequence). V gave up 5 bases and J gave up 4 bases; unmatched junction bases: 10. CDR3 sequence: CAWRLAGAWADTQYF. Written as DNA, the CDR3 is TGTGCCTGGCGATTAGCGGGAGCGTGGGCAGATACGCAGTATTTT.

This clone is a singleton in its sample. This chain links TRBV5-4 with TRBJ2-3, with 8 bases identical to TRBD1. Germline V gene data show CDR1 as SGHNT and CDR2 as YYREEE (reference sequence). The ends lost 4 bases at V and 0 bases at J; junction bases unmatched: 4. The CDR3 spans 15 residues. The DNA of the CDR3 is TGTGCCAGCAGCAACACAGGGGGGAGCACAGATACGCAGTATTTT. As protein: CASSNTGGSTDTQYF.

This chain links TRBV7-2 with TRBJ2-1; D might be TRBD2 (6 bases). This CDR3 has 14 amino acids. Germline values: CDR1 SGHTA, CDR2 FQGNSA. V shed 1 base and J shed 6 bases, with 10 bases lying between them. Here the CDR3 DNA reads TGTGCCAGCAGCTTAGGGCTAGCGAGCAATGAGCAGTTCTTC. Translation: CASSLGLASNEQFF.

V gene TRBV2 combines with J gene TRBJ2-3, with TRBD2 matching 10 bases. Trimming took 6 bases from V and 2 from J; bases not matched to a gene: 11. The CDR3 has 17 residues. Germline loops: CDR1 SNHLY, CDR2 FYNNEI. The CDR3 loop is CASREGKLAGSTDTQYF. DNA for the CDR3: TGTGCCAGCAGGGAGGGGAAACTAGCGGGGTCCACAGATACGCAGTATTTT.

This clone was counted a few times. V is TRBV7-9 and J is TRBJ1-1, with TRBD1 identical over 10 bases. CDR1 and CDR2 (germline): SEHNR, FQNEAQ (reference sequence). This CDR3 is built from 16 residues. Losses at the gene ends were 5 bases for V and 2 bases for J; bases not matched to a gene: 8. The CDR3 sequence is CASSKTGGRVNTEAFF. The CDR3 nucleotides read TGTGCCAGCAGCAAGACAGGGGGCAGGGTAAACACTGAAGCTTTCTTT.

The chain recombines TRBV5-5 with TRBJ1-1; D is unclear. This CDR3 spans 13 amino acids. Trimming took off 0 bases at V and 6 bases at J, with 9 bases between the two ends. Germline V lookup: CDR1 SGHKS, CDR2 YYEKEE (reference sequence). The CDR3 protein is CASSLDVRAEAFF. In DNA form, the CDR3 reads TGTGCCAGCAGCTTGGACGTGCGGGCTGAAGCTTTCTTT. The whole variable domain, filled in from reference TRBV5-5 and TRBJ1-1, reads DAGVTQSPTHLIKTRGQQVTLRCSPISGHKSVSWYQQVLGQGPQFIFQYYEKEERGRGNFPDRFSARQFPNYSSELNVNALLLGDSALYLCASSLDVRAEAFFGQGTRLTVV.

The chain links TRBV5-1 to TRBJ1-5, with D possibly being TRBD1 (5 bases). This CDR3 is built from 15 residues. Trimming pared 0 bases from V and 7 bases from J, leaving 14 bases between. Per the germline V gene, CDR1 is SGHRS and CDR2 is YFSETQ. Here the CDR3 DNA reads TGCGCCAGCAGCTTGGCGGCAGGGAGGGAACAGCCCCAGCATTTT. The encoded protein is CASSLAAGREQPQHF.

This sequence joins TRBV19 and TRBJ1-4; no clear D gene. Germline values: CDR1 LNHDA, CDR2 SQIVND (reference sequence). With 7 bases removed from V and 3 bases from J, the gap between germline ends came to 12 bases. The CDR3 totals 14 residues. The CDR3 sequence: CASNGLISNEKLFF. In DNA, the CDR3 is TGTGCCAGTAACGGACTGATTTCTAATGAAAAACTGTTTTTT.

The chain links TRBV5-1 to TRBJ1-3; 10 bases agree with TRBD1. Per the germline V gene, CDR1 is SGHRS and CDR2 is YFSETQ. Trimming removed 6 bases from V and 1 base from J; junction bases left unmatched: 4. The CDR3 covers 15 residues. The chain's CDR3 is CASKPDRGSGNTIYF. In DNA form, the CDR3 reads TGCGCCAGCAAACCGGACAGGGGGTCTGGAAACACCATATATTTT. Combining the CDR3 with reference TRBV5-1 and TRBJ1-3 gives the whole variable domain KAGVTQTPRYLIKTRGQQVTLSCSPISGHRSVSWYQQTPGQGLQFLFEYFSETQRNKGNFPGRFSGRQFSNSRSEMNVSTLELGDSALYLCASKPDRGSGNTIYFGEGSWLTVV.

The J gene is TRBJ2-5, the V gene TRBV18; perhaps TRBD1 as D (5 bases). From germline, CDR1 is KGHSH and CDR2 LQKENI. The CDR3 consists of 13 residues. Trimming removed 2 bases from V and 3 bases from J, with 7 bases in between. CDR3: CASSPFREETQYF. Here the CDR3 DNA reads TGTGCCAGCTCACCATTCAGGGAAGAGACCCAGTACTTC. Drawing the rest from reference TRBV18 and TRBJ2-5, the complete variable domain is NAGVMQNPRHLVRRRGQEARLRCSPMKGHSHVYWYRQLPEEGLKFMVYLQKENIIDESGMPKERFSAEFPKEGPSILRIQQVVRGDSAAYFCASSPFREETQYFGPGTRLLVL.

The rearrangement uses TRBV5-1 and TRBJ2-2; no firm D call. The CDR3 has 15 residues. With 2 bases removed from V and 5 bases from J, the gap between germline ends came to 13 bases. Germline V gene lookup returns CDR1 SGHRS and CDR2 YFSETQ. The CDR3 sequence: CASSFNNGWTGELFF. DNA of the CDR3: TGCGCCAGCAGCTTTAATAATGGCTGGACCGGGGAGCTGTTTTTT.

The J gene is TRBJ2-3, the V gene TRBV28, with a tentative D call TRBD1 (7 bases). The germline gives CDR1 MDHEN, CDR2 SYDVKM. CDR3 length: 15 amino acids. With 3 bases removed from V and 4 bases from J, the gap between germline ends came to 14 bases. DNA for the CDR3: TGTGCCAGCAGTTTGGGGGGACAGAGGGCAGATACGCAGTATTTT. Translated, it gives CASSLGGQRADTQYF.

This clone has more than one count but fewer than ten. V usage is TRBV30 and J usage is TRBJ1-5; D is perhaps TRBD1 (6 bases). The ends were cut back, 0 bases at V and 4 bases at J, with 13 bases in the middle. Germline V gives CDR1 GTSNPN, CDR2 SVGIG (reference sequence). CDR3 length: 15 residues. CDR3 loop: CAWSVSHQGNQPQHF. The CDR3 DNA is TGTGCCTGGAGTGTAAGTCACCAGGGGAATCAGCCCCAGCATTTT.

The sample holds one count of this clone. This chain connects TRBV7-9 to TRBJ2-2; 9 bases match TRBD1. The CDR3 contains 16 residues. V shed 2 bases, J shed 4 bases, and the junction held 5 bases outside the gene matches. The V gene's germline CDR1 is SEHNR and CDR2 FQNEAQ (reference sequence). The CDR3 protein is CASSLRQGDGTGELFF. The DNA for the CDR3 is TGTGCCAGCAGCTTACGACAGGGGGACGGCACCGGGGAGCTGTTTTTT.

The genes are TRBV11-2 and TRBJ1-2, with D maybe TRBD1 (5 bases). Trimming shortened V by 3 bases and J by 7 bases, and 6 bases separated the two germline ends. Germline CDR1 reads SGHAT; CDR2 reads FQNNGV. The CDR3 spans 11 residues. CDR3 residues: CASSFGGGYTF. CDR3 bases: TGTGCCAGCAGCTTCGGGGGTGGCTACACCTTC. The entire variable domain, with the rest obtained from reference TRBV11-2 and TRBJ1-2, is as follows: EAGVAQSPRYKIIEKRQSVAFWCNPISGHATLYWYQQILGQGPKLLIQFQNNGVVDDSQLPKDRFSAERLKGVDSTLKIQPAKLEDSAVYLCASSFGGGYTFGSGTRLTVV.

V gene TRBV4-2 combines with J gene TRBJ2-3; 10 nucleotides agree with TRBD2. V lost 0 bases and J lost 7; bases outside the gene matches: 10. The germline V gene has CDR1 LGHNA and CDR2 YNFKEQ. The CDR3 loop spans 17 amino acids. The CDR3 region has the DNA TGTGCCAGCAGCCAAGATTTGATGGTACTAGCGGGGAATACGCAGTATTTT. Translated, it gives CASSQDLMVLAGNTQYF.

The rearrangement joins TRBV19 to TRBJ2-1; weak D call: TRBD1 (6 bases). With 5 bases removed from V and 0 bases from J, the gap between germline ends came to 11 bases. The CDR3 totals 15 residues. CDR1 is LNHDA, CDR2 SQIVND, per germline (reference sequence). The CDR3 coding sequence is TGTGCCAGTAGTCTGGGGGCACGCTCCTACAATGAGCAGTTCTTC. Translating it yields CASSLGARSYNEQFF. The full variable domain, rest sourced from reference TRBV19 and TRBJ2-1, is DGGITQSPKYLFRKEGQNVTLSCEQNLNHDAMYWYRQDPGQGLRLIYYSQIVNDFQKGDIAEGYSVSREKKESFPLTVTSAQKNPTAFYLCASSLGARSYNEQFFGPGTRLTVL.

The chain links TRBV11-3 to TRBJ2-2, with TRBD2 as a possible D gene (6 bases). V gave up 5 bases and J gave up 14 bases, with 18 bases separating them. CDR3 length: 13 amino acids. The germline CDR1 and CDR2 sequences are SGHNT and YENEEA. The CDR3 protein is CASSPPGLRRLFF. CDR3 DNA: TGTGCCAGCAGCCCACCGGGACTTCGCCGTCTGTTTTTT.

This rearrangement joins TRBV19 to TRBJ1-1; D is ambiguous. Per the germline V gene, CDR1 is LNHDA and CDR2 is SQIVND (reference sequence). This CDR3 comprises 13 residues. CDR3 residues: CATSPFMNTEAFF. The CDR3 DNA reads TGTGCTACCAGTCCCTTCATGAACACTGAAGCTTTCTTT.